These 22 T cell receptor beta chains came from one sample sequenced in a study of T cells expressing NK-cell markers. TCRdb reanalyzed the 5' RACE reads, giving one entry per CDR3 protein sequence and no DNA. This sample's table reports about 390,000 distinct CDR3 sequences. Sequencing was performed on blood T cells: a sorted CD56 or NKG2C T cell subset, CD4+ or CD8+ T cells, or bulk PBMC T cells (not recorded which). All receptors come from a woman aged 50 to 60 in good health.

The V and J genes are TRBV7-9 and TRBJ2-1; TCRdb's assignment of TRBD2 cannot be checked, as there is no DNA. The CDR3 is 14 residues long. Per the germline V gene, CDR1 is SEHNR and CDR2 is FQNEAQ (reference sequence). The CDR3 protein is CASSASGSTGEQFF.

The chain links TRBV12-3 or TRBV12-4 to TRBJ2-1; TCRdb calls TRBD1, which cannot be checked without DNA. This CDR3 has 11 residues. The CDR3 spells CASSPQVEQFF.

The chain combines TRBV7-9 with TRBJ2-7; TCRdb gives TRBD1 as the D gene, but with no DNA this cannot be confirmed. CDR1 and CDR2 from the germline V gene are SEHNR and FQNEAQ (reference sequence). The CDR3 has 15 amino acids. The CDR3: CASSPRKPGSYEQYF.

The chain links TRBV20-1 to TRBJ2-1; without DNA, the TCRdb call of TRBD2 cannot be checked. The length of the CDR3 is 17 residues. Germline loops: CDR1 DFQATT, CDR2 SNEGSKA (reference sequence). The CDR3 loop reads CSARSILATSSYNEQFF.

J is TRBJ2-1 and V is TRBV12-3 or TRBV12-4; TCRdb reports TRBD2, a call that lacks DNA to check it against. The CDR3 spans 15 residues. CDR3 loop: CASSHPTSGYNEQFF.

The rearrangement joins TRBV12-3 or TRBV12-4 to TRBJ1-4; TCRdb designates TRBD1, a call that cannot be tested without DNA. There are 14 residues in the CDR3. The CDR3 loop reads CASTQGGPNEKLFF.

The genes are TRBV5-1 and TRBJ2-1; the TCRdb call, TRBD1, lacks DNA for checking. Germline CDR1 SGHRS, CDR2 YFSETQ. This CDR3 contains 18 residues. Here the CDR3 reads CASSLHPMGAGSTFEQFF.

The chain recombines TRBV29-1 with TRBJ1-4; lacking DNA, the TRBD1 call made by TCRdb goes unchecked. Germline CDR1 SQVTM, CDR2 ANQGSEA. The CDR3 totals 13 residues. CDR3 sequence reads: CSVRQGLGEKLFF.

The CDR3 protein is CASSNQKPGQGPGELFF. The J gene is TRBJ2-2, the V gene TRBV9; TCRdb proposes TRBD1, but this gene call is untestable without DNA. CDR1 and CDR2 (germline): SGDLS, YYNGEE. The CDR3 is made up of 17 amino acids.

The rearrangement uses TRBV2 and TRBJ2-2; TCRdb designates TRBD2, a call that cannot be tested without DNA. This CDR3 region has 14 residues. Per the germline V gene, CDR1 is SNHLY and CDR2 is FYNNEI. Here the CDR3 reads CAKGTTSNTGELFF.

The chain combines TRBV5-1 with TRBJ2-5. The CDR3 sequence is 14 residues long. The germline CDR1 and CDR2 sequences are SGHRS and YFSETQ. CDR3 sequence reads: CASSLRPRSRTQYF. Based on the CDR3 plus reference TRBV5-1 and TRBJ2-5, the full variable domain is KAGVTQTPRYLIKTRGQQVTLSCSPISGHRSVSWYQQTPGQGLQFLFEYFSETQRNKGNFPGRFSGRQFSNSRSEMNVSTLELGDSALYLCASSLRPRSRTQYFGPGTRLLVL.

The rearrangement uses TRBV5-6 and TRBJ2-5. The CDR3 has 14 residues. Germline V CDR1 and CDR2: SGHDT, YYEEEE. Here the CDR3 reads CASSWSVSQETQYF.

CDR3: CASLATYTGELFF. The V call is TRBV2, the J call TRBJ2-2; there is no DNA to check the TCRdb D call of TRBD2. The CDR3 spans 13 residues. The V gene's germline CDR1 is SNHLY and CDR2 FYNNEI.

The chain employs TRBV27 and TRBJ1-1; TCRdb reports TRBD1, a call that lacks DNA to check it against. This CDR3 region has 13 residues. Germline V gene data show CDR1 as MNHEY and CDR2 as SMNVEV (reference sequence). The CDR3 protein is CASSPGTLLKAFF.

This sequence joins TRBV27 and TRBJ2-5; absent DNA, TCRdb's TRBD1 call cannot be checked. CDR3 length equals 16 residues. Germline values: CDR1 MNHEY, CDR2 SMNVEV (reference sequence). CDR3 residues: CASSLLGTVAQETQYF.

The gene calls are TRBV12-3 or TRBV12-4 and TRBJ2-7; TCRdb names TRBD1, which stays unverified in the absence of DNA. The CDR3 spans 14 residues. The CDR3 sequence is CASKGEGSSYEQYF.

V usage is TRBV4-1 and J usage is TRBJ2-5; TCRdb's D call, TRBD2, is unchecked because there is no DNA. Germline CDR1 is MGHRA and CDR2 is YSYEKL. This CDR3 is 17 amino acids long. The chain's CDR3 is CASSQLGLPSSAETQYF.

J is TRBJ1-2 and V is TRBV5-5. CDR1 is SGHKS, CDR2 YYEKEE, per germline (reference sequence). CDR3 length: 14 residues. CDR3: CASSIGQLNYGYTF. The full variable domain, in which reference TRBV5-5 and TRBJ1-2 provide the parts outside the CDR3, is DAGVTQSPTHLIKTRGQQVTLRCSPISGHKSVSWYQQVLGQGPQFIFQYYEKEERGRGNFPDRFSARQFPNYSSELNVNALLLGDSALYLCASSIGQLNYGYTFGSGTRLTVV.

The V and J genes are TRBV10-3 and TRBJ2-6; TCRdb's D gene call, TRBD1, goes unchecked for lack of DNA. The germline V gene has CDR1 ENHRY and CDR2 SYGVKD. This CDR3 has 19 residues. The CDR3 sequence is CAISESPGQGTSGANVLTF.

This chain joins TRBV7-9 and TRBJ2-2; absent DNA, TCRdb's TRBD1 call cannot be checked. The CDR3 contains 16 residues. The germline gives CDR1 SEHNR, CDR2 FQNEAQ (reference sequence). CDR3 region: CASSLSAGRGNGELFF.

The V gene is TRBV9, the J gene TRBJ2-7; TCRdb selects TRBD1, and the lack of DNA leaves this call unchecked. This CDR3 is built from 15 residues. Germline lookup yields CDR1 SGDLS and CDR2 YYNGEE. The CDR3 spells CASSEGAWGSYEQYF.

V usage is TRBV15 and J usage is TRBJ2-7; TCRdb lists TRBD2, though no DNA is available to test this call. The CDR3 runs to 14 residues. Germline CDR1 LNHNV, CDR2 YYDKDF (reference sequence). The CDR3 here is CATSRDGGLGEQYF.